This T cell receptor beta chain derives from a study of control samples from healthy donors and cancer patients. Clones were read by immunoSEQ multiplex PCR, and TCRdb kept only the in-frame ones, dropping some. The repertoire holds around 130,000 clones, with about 88% as singletons. The CDR3 length is 13 residues. Germline values: CDR1 GTSNPN, CDR2 SVGIG (reference sequence). V was cut by 2 bases and J by 6 bases, with 10 bases left in between. Comments on this clone: This CDR3 is also generated by other DNA sequences in the sample.

The chain recombines TRBV30 with TRBJ1-4, with TRBD1 as a possible D gene (6 bases). Input material: blood. The clonotype comes from a middle-aged man in good health. The CDR3 spells CAWSRGRDEKLFF. The CDR3 bases are TGTGCCTGGAGTAGGGGGAGGGATGAAAAACTGTTTTTT.